This T cell receptor (beta chain) comes out of a study of metastatic and nonmetastatic thyroid tumors (dated by TCRdb to the early 2020s). Study-level background: The researchers compared repertoires between peripheral blood samples and tumor or nodule tissue samples from patients with malignant or benign thyroid disease. The paper's findings and limits, for the study overall: In both blood and tumor samples, TCR beta diversity was reported to be significantly higher in malignant tumors than in benign nodules.

Receptor libraries were prepared by PCR. Sequencing was carried out with an Illumina HiSeq 4000. The TCR beta-chain CDR3 region of each patient was profiled by high-throughput sequencing. The authors processed their data as follows. The researchers built a classifier to tell apart papillary thyroid cancer patients with distant metastasis, based on CDR3 differences among clinicopathological groups. The Shannon index was used to measure repertoire diversity, and the Morisita-Horn index was used to measure how similar tumor and blood repertoires were. TCRdb reprocessing: public reads trimmed at Q25 with fastp, clones called with MiXCR, in-frame beta chains kept. These V and J calls are TCRdb output, not the study's own analysis. The sample contains roughly 81,000 clones, approximately 9% of them found a single time. The ten largest clones capture 8.8% of the sample. This clone has a count of ten or more. What this receptor recognizes is not known. No quality values exist for individual bases; no much larger clone is one base distant.

No treatment had been received by any patient before thyroid surgery. Using T-cell receptor beta sequencing, the study looked back at clinical samples from patients collected from about 2011 to 2018. The germline V gene provides CDR1 MNHNS and CDR2 SASEGT. The cysteine opens and the phenylalanine closes a CDR3 of 14 amino acids. The sequence is cut down to CDR3 DNA, 42 bases in frame from base 1. Clipping removes 6 bases from V and 5 bases from J, with 8 as the unmatched junction base count. Material: blood. Here the chain combines TRBV6-1 and TRBJ1-1; 8 middle bases align to TRBD1. The receptor comes from a female donor with papillary thyroid cancer or a benign thyroid nodule (not recorded which). Some clones in this sample may be carry-over from other donors' samples. The DNA sequence follows: TGTGCCAGCAGACGACAGGGGCGGAGGACTGAAGCTTTCTTT. This gives the protein CASRRQGRRTEAFF.